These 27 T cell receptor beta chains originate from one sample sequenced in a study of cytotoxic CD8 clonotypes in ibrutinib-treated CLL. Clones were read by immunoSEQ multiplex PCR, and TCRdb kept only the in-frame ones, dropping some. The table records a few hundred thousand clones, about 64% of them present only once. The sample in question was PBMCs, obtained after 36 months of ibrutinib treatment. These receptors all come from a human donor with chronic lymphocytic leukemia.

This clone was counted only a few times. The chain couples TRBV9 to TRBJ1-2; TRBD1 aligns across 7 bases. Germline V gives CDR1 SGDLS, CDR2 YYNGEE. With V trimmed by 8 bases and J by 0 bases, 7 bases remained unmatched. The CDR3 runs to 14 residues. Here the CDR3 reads CASRAGGTNYGYTF. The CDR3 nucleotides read TGTGCCAGTCGCGCAGGGGGGACTAACTATGGCTACACCTTC.

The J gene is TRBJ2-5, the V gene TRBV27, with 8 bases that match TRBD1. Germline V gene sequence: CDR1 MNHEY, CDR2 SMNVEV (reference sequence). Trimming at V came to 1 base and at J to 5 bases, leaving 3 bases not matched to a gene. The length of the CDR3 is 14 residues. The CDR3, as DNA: TGTGCCAGCAGTTTATTTCACAGGGGGGAGACCCAGTACTTC. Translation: CASSLFHRGETQYF.

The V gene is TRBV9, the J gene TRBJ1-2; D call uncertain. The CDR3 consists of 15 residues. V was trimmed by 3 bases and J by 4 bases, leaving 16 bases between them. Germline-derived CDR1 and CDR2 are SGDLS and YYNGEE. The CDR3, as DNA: TGTGCCAGCAGCGCGGAGGGCAGAATGGGCTATGGCTACACCTTC. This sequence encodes CASSAEGRMGYGYTF.

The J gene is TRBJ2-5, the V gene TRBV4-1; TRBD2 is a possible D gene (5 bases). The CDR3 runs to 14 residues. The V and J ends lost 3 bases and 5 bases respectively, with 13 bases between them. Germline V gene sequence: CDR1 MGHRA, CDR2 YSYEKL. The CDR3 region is CASSQPGQRETQYF. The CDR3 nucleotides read TGCGCCAGCAGCCAGCCCGGGCAGCGGGAGACCCAGTACTTC.

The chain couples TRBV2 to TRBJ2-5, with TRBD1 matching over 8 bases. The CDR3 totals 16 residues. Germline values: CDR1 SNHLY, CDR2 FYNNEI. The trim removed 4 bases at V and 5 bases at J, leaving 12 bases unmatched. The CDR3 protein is CASSGGGQGPRETQYF. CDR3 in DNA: TGTGCCAGCAGTGGCGGCGGACAGGGACCAAGGGAGACCCAGTACTTC.

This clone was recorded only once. CDR3 in DNA: TGTGCCAGCAGTCCCGGGACTAGCGGGGTCGTGGGCGAGCAGTACTTC. Translated, it gives CASSPGTSGVVGEQYF. This chain connects TRBV27 to TRBJ2-7, with 13 positions matching TRBD2. Germline V gene lookup returns CDR1 MNHEY and CDR2 SMNVEV (reference sequence). Germline trimming cut 5 bases from V and 6 bases from J; bases unmatched to any gene: 10. The CDR3 consists of 16 residues.

For the CDR3, the DNA is TGTGCCAGCAGTTACGGGGGTGAGGACTATGGCTACACCTTC. It codes for CASSYGGEDYGYTF. The V gene is TRBV6-6, the J gene TRBJ1-2, with a tentative D call TRBD1 (5 bases). With 2 bases removed from V and 3 bases from J, the gap between germline ends came to 10 bases. Germline assignment: CDR1 MNHNY and CDR2 SVGAGI (reference sequence). The CDR3 loop spans 14 amino acids.

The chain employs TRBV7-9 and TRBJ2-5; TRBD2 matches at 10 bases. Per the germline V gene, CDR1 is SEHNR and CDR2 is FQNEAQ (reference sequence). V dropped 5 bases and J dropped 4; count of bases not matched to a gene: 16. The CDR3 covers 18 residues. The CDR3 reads CASSSPGAGGPSAETQYF. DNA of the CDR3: TGTGCCAGCAGCAGTCCCGGAGCGGGAGGGCCCTCCGCAGAGACCCAGTACTTC.

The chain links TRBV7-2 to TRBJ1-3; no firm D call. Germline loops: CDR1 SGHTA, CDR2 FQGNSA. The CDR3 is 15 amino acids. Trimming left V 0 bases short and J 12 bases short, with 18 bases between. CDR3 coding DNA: TGTGCCAGCAGCTTAGCTTTTTCTCGGGCCTACAGCATATATTTT. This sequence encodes CASSLAFSRAYSIYF.

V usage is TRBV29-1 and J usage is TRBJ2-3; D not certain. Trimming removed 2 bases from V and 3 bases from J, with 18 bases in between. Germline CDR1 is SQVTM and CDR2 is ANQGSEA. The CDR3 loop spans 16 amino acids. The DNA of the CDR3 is TGCAGCGTTGAACAGACATTGCTTGGTTCTACAGATACGCAGTATTTT. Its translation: CSVEQTLLGSTDTQYF.

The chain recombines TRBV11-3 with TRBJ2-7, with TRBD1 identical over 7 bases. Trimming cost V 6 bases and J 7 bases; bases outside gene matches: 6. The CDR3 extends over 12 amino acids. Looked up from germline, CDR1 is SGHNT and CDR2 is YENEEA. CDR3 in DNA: TGTGCCAGCAGACGAGGGACAGAAGAGCAGTACTTC. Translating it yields CASRRGTEEQYF.

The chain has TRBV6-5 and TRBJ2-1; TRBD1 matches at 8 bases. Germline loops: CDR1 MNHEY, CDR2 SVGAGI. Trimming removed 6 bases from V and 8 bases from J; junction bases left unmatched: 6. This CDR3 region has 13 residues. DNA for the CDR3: TGTGCCAGCAGGAGGACAGGGCCCTATGAGCAGTTCTTC. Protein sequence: CASRRTGPYEQFF.

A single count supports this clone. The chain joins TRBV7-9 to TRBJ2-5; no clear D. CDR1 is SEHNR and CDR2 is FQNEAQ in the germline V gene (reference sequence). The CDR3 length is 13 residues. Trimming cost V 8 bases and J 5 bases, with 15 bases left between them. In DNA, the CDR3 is TGTGCCAGCTTCAGCCGCAATGGGGAGACCCAGTACTTC. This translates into CASFSRNGETQYF.

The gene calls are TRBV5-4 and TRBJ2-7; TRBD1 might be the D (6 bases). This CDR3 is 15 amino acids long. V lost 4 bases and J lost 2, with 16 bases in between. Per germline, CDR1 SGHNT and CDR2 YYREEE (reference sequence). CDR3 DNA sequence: TGTGCCAGCAGCCCTCAAGGACAGTTTACCTACGAGCAGTACTTC. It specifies CASSPQGQFTYEQYF.

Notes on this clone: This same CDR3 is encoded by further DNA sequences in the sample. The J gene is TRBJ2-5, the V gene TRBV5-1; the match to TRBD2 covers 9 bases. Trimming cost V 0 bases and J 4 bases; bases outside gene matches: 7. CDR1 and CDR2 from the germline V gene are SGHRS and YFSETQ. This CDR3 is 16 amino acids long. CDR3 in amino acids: CASSLVAGGPRETQYF. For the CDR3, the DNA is TGCGCCAGCAGCTTGGTTGCGGGAGGGCCCAGAGAGACCCAGTACTTC.

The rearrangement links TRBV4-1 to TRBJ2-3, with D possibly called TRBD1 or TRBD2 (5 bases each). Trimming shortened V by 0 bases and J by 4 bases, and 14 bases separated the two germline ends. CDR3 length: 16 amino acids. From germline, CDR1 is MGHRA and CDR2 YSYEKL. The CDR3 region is CASSQDPPGAPDTQYF. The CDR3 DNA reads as TGCGCCAGCAGCCAAGATCCCCCCGGGGCCCCAGATACGCAGTATTTT.

This CDR3 reads CASSQSAVDSHEAFF. The DNA for the CDR3 is TGTGCCAGCAGCCAATCGGCGGTCGACAGCCATGAAGCTTTCTTT. The rearrangement links TRBV4-2 to TRBJ1-1, with D perhaps TRBD1 (5 bases). This CDR3 region has 15 residues. V was pared by 2 bases and J by 7 bases, with 17 bases between. CDR1 is LGHNA and CDR2 is YNFKEQ in the germline V gene.

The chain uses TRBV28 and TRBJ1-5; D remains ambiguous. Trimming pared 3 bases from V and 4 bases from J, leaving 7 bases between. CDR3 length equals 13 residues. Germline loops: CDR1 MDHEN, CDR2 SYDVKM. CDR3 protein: CASSFSRNQPQHF. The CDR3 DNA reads TGTGCCAGCAGTTTCTCAAGGAATCAGCCCCAGCATTTT.

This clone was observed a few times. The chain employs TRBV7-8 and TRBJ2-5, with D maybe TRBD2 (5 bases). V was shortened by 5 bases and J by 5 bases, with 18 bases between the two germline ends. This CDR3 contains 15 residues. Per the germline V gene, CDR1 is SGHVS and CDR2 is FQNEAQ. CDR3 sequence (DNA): TGTGCCAGCAGCGACTGGATAGGCCGGAGGGAGACCCAGTACTTC. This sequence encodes CASSDWIGRRETQYF.

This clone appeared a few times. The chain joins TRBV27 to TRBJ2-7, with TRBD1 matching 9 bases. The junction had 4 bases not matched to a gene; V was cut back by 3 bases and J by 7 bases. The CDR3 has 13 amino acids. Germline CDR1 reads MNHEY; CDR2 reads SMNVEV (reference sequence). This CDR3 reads CASSLTGGREQYF. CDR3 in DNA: TGTGCCAGCAGTTTGACAGGGGGTCGGGAGCAGTACTTC.

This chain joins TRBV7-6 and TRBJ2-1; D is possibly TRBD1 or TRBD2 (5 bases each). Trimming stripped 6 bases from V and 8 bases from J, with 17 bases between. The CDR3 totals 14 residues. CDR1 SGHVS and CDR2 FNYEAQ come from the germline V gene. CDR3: CASRMTGGADEQFF. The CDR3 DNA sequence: TGTGCCAGCAGAATGACTGGGGGTGCGGATGAGCAGTTCTTC.

The CDR3 sequence is CASSEDRDTLYEQYF. For the CDR3, the DNA is TGCGCCAGCAGCGAAGACCGGGACACCCTTTACGAGCAGTACTTC. J is TRBJ2-7 and V is TRBV10-1, with a possible D match to TRBD1 (6 bases). The CDR3 is made up of 15 amino acids. V lost 6 bases and J 4 bases, leaving 19 bases between the germline ends. CDR1 WNHNN and CDR2 SYGVQD come from the germline V gene (reference sequence).

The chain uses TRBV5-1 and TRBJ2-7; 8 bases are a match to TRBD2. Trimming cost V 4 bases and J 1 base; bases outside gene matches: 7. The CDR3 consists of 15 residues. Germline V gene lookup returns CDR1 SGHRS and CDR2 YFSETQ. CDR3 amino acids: CASSGTSGGSYEQYF. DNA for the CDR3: TGCGCCAGCAGCGGAACTAGCGGAGGTTCCTACGAGCAGTACTTC.

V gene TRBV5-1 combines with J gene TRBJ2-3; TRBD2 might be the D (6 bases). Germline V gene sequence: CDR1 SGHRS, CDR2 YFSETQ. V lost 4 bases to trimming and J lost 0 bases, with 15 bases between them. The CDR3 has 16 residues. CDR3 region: CASSGEGLTSTDTQYF. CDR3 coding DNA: TGCGCCAGCAGCGGAGAAGGACTAACCAGCACAGATACGCAGTATTTT.

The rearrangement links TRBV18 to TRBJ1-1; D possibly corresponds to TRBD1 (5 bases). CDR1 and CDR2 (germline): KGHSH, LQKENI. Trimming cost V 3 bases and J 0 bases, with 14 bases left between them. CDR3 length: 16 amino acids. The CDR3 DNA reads TGTGCCAGCTCACCCGCGACAGCTTTAATGAACACTGAAGCTTTCTTT. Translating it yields CASSPATALMNTEAFF.

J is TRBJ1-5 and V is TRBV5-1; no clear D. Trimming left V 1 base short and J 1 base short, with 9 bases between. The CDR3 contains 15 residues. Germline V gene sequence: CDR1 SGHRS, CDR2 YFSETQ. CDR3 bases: TGCGCCAGCAGCTTGTTGGGGTTAAGCAATCAGCCCCAGCATTTT. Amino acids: CASSLLGLSNQPQHF.

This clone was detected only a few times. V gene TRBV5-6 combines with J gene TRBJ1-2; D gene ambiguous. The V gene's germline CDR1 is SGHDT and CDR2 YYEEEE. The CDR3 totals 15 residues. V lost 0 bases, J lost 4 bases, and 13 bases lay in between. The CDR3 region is CASSLGQESLYGYTF. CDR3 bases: TGTGCCAGCAGCTTGGGCCAGGAATCACTCTATGGCTACACCTTC. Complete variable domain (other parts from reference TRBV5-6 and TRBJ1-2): DAGVTQSPTHLIKTRGQQVTLRCSPKSGHDTVSWYQQALGQGPQFIFQYYEEEERQRGNFPDRFSGHQFPNYSSELNVNALLLGDSALYLCASSLGQESLYGYTFGSGTRLTVV.